These 10 T cell receptor beta chains were all obtained from the same sample, sequenced in a study of technical replicates of blood from a handful of donors. This table comes from immunoSEQ multiplex PCR, and its TCRdb copy is limited to in-frame clones, with some not included. The table includes 65,000 to 80,000 clones, 95% to 98% detected once. The specimen was T cells isolated from PBMCs. The receptors here all came from a human donor in good health.

The genes are TRBV18 and TRBJ2-2, with TRBD1 matching 7 bases. The trim removed 3 bases at V and 6 bases at J, leaving 10 bases unmatched. The germline V gene has CDR1 KGHSH and CDR2 LQKENI. CDR3 length: 16 amino acids. The CDR3 loop reads CASSPRGQRFAGELFF. CDR3 DNA: TGTGCCAGCTCACCCAGGGGACAGCGTTTCGCCGGGGAGCTGTTTTTT.

J is TRBJ1-4 and V is TRBV5-4; possible D gene TRBD1, 5 bases. V shed 2 bases and J shed 6 bases, with 11 bases lying between them. The CDR3 is 14 amino acids. The germline V gene has CDR1 SGHNT and CDR2 YYREEE (reference sequence). CDR3 loop: CASSFGGTYEKLFF. DNA of the CDR3: TGTGCCAGCAGCTTCGGGGGAACCTATGAAAAACTGTTTTTT.

This clone came up once. The chain uses TRBV11-2 and TRBJ2-7, with 7 bases matching TRBD1. The ends lost 5 bases at V and 3 bases at J; junction bases unmatched: 10. Germline V lookup: CDR1 SGHAT, CDR2 FQNNGV. CDR3 length: 15 amino acids. The CDR3 bases are TGTGCCAGCAGCATCCGCTCAGGGGGTTACTACGAGCAGTACTTC. It encodes CASSIRSGGYYEQYF. The whole variable domain, remainder taken from reference TRBV11-2 and TRBJ2-7, is EAGVAQSPRYKIIEKRQSVAFWCNPISGHATLYWYQQILGQGPKLLIQFQNNGVVDDSQLPKDRFSAERLKGVDSTLKIQPAKLEDSAVYLCASSIRSGGYYEQYFGPGTRLTVT.

This chain links TRBV27 with TRBJ1-5; D gene uncertain. Germline CDR1 MNHEY, CDR2 SMNVEV (reference sequence). Trimming shortened V by 4 bases and J by 4 bases, and 8 bases separated the two germline ends. CDR3 length equals 13 residues. This CDR3 is CASSSERNQPQHF. In DNA, the CDR3 is TGTGCCAGCAGTTCTGAGAGAAATCAGCCCCAGCATTTT.

The CDR3 sequence is CASSIRVTNEKLFF. The CDR3 DNA follows: TGTGCCAGTAGTATCCGGGTTACTAATGAAAAACTGTTTTTT. The chain couples TRBV19 to TRBJ1-4; no clear D. Trimming left V 3 bases short and J 2 bases short, with 7 bases between. CDR3 size: 14 residues. The germline CDR1 and CDR2 sequences are LNHDA and SQIVND (reference sequence).

This chain joins TRBV6-5 and TRBJ2-7; 8 positions agree with TRBD1. The V segment lost 2 bases and the J segment 3 bases; nucleotides outside the gene matches: 3. The CDR3 runs 14 residues. Germline values: CDR1 MNHEY, CDR2 SVGAGI. The DNA for the CDR3 is TGTGCCAGCAGTTACGGGACAGGTTTCTACGAGCAGTACTTC. Protein sequence: CASSYGTGFYEQYF.

The chain uses TRBV5-1 and TRBJ2-3, with 7 bases aligning to TRBD2. The germline CDR1 and CDR2 sequences are SGHRS and YFSETQ. This CDR3 has 15 residues. Trimming removed 4 bases from V and 6 bases from J; junction bases left unmatched: 11. The CDR3 DNA reads as TGCGCCAGCAGCGTGCGGAGGGACTATAAGGATACGCAGTATTTT. As protein: CASSVRRDYKDTQYF.

This chain joins TRBV15 and TRBJ1-5, with 8 positions matching TRBD1. CDR1 is LNHNV and CDR2 is YYDKDF in the germline V gene (reference sequence). The CDR3 is 17 residues long. J gave up 6 bases and V 0 bases, and 10 bases lay outside the gene matches. The CDR3 loop is CATSRDRNRGFGQPQHF. In DNA form, the CDR3 reads TGTGCCACCAGCAGAGATCGGAACAGGGGGTTCGGTCAGCCCCAGCATTTT.

The chain couples TRBV6-1 to TRBJ1-1, with D possibly matching TRBD1 (6 bases). V was clipped by 10 bases and J by 7 bases, with 16 bases between them. The CDR3 is 12 amino acids. Germline V gene data show CDR1 as MNHNS and CDR2 as SASEGT. The CDR3 region is CATSRQVNEAFF. The CDR3 coding sequence is TGTGCCACCTCTCGACAGGTTAATGAAGCTTTCTTT.

The chain employs TRBV7-6 and TRBJ2-1, with 10 bases lining up with TRBD2. The germline gives CDR1 SGHVS, CDR2 FNYEAQ. The CDR3 has 16 residues. V trimming: 2 bases; J trimming: 3 bases; junction bases outside the gene matches: 4. CDR3 DNA sequence: TGTGCCAGCAGCTTAACTAGCGGGGTTGGCTACAATGAGCAGTTCTTC. The encoded protein is CASSLTSGVGYNEQFF.